The 9 T cell receptor beta chains reported below all come from one sample, sequenced in a study of Graves' ophthalmopathy and Graves' hyperthyroidism. For repertoire sequencing, the TCR beta CDR3 regions were amplified from RNA transcripts. RT-PCR in the first round used HTBI primers; a second-round multiplex PCR followed. Using its own MiXCR run on the multiplex PCR reads, TCRdb lists one record per CDR3 protein. Seen here are over a million distinct CDR3 sequences, about 35% observed once, and the top ten hold approximately 12%. The sample was peripheral blood or thyroid tissue (not recorded which). The receptors here all came from an adult man with Graves' hyperthyroidism.

This clonotype was found many times. The chain joins TRBV10-3 to TRBJ2-7, with D perhaps TRBD1 or TRBD2 (5 bases each). The CDR3 contains 12 residues. Germline CDR1 is ENHRY and CDR2 is SYGVKD. Trimming removed 7 bases at V and 5 bases at J, with 12 bases between. The DNA for the CDR3 is TGTGCCATCAATAAAGGGACCGACGAGCAGTACTTC. Its translation is CAINKGTDEQYF.

In this sample, this clonotype turned up many times. The V and J genes are TRBV24-1 and TRBJ2-2; a weak D match, TRBD1 (5 bases). The CDR3 covers 14 residues. Germline V CDR1 and CDR2: KGHDR, SFDVKD. Trimming removed 3 bases from V and 5 bases from J, with 9 bases in between. The DNA for the CDR3 is TGTGCCACCAGTGATCCGCCAGGGACCGGGGAGCTGTTTTTT. It specifies CATSDPPGTGELFF.

This clonotype was counted a few times. The rearrangement joins TRBV9 to TRBJ2-7; D gene uncertain. Germline V lookup: CDR1 SGDLS, CDR2 YYNGEE. There are 15 residues in the CDR3. With 3 bases removed from V and 1 base from J, the gap between germline ends came to 14 bases. The CDR3 DNA reads TGTGCCAGCAGCGCCAGCTACAGTTCATCCTACGAGCAGTACTTC. It translates to CASSASYSSSYEQYF.

A word on this clonotype: Relative to the germline gene, one junction end is altered; a read error may explain this. The rearrangement joins TRBV6-5 to TRBJ1-5, with a possible D match to TRBD1 (5 bases). The CDR3 sequence is 14 residues long. Germline CDR1 is MNHEY and CDR2 is SVGAGI. CDR3 bases: TGTGCCAGCAGTTACGGGGGACCCAATGAGCCCCAGCATTTT. Its protein product is CASSYGGPNEPQHF.

The chain links TRBV7-9 to TRBJ1-1, with D tentatively TRBD1 (6 bases). The germline CDR1 and CDR2 sequences are SEHNR and FQNEAQ (reference sequence). The CDR3 has 16 residues. V lost 5 bases to trimming and J lost 1 base, with 17 bases between them. The CDR3 sequence: CASSLSSGTSNTEAFF. The CDR3 DNA sequence: TGTGCCAGCAGCCTCTCATCCGGGACATCGAACACTGAAGCTTTCTTT.

On this clonotype itself: A much larger clone is a single base away; this may be a read error. The chain has TRBV10-3 and TRBJ1-2; D perhaps matches TRBD1 (6 bases). Germline values: CDR1 ENHRY, CDR2 SYGVKD. The CDR3 has 11 amino acids. The CDR3 reads CAISKGQGPVF. The CDR3 nucleotides are TGTGCCATCAGTAAGGGCCAGGGGCCCGTCTTC.

This clonotype was counted at least ten times. The V call is TRBV7-9, the J call TRBJ2-5; no definite D call. The CDR3 has 14 amino acids. The V and J ends lost 2 bases and 5 bases respectively, with 12 bases between them. Germline loops: CDR1 SEHNR, CDR2 FQNEAQ (reference sequence). The chain's CDR3 is CASSLKSWQETQYF. CDR3 DNA: TGTGCCAGCAGCTTAAAGTCGTGGCAGGAGACCCAGTACTTC.

This clonotype was counted between two and nine times. The V call is TRBV6-5, the J call TRBJ1-2; no clear D. V gave up 4 bases and J gave up 4 bases, with 13 bases separating them. The CDR3 covers 14 residues. Per the germline V gene, CDR1 is MNHEY and CDR2 is SVGAGI. The CDR3 here is CASSSRRGSYGYTF. DNA of the CDR3: TGTGCCAGCAGTTCCCGCCGAGGTTCCTATGGCTACACCTTC.

In its sample, this clonotype was seen a few times. The V and J genes are TRBV4-1 and TRBJ2-7; possible D gene TRBD2, 6 bases. In germline, CDR1 is MGHRA, CDR2 YSYEKL. The CDR3 extends over 15 amino acids. Trimming cost V 1 base and J 7 bases, with 17 bases left between them. This CDR3 is CASSQVSPSAGEQYF. CDR3 DNA: TGCGCCAGCAGCCAAGTAAGCCCATCCGCGGGGGAGCAGTACTTC.